The 21 T cell receptor beta chains below were found in one sample sequenced in a study of blood T cell repertoires in COVID-19. Libraries were prepared by immunoSEQ multiplex PCR; TCRdb keeps only in-frame clonotypes and omits some of them. The sample yields under 50,000 clones, 82% seen once. The source material was peripheral blood. These receptors came from a woman in her 70s with acute or convalescent COVID-19.

The chain employs TRBV5-6 and TRBJ2-7, with D tentatively TRBD2 (6 bases). The CDR3 totals 16 residues. CDR1 and CDR2 (germline): SGHDT, YYEEEE. V lost 6 bases and J lost 2, with 21 bases in between. The CDR3 loop reads CASTFGGFGTPYEQYF. DNA for the CDR3: TGTGCCAGCACCTTCGGAGGGTTCGGCACCCCCTACGAGCAGTACTTC.

The rearrangement uses TRBV14 and TRBJ1-2; D is undetermined. CDR1 SGHDN and CDR2 FVKESK come from the germline V gene. With 2 bases removed from V and 4 bases from J, the gap between germline ends came to 11 bases. This CDR3 region has 14 residues. Written as DNA, the CDR3 is TGTGCCAGCAGCCAATCGGGATTTCCCTATGGCTACACCTTC. Amino acids: CASSQSGFPYGYTF.

V usage is TRBV2 and J usage is TRBJ1-1; D unresolved. Germline V CDR1 and CDR2: SNHLY, FYNNEI. Trimming shortened V by 4 bases and J by 8 bases, and 17 bases separated the two germline ends. The CDR3 length is 14 residues. CDR3 loop: CASSGLLGHHEAFF. As DNA, the CDR3 is TGTGCCAGCAGTGGTTTACTAGGGCATCACGAAGCTTTCTTT.

CDR3 sequence reads: CASSSERTVKNIQYF. For the CDR3, the DNA is TGTGCCAGCAGCAGCGAAAGGACAGTCAAAAACATTCAGTACTTC. The chain recombines TRBV5-8 with TRBJ2-4; possibly TRBD1 for D (6 bases). CDR1 is SGHTS, CDR2 YDEGEE, per germline. Trimming left V 4 bases short and J 3 bases short, with 14 bases between. The CDR3 contains 15 residues.

The chain links TRBV19 to TRBJ1-3, with D tentatively TRBD1 (5 bases). The CDR3 loop spans 16 amino acids. Germline lookup yields CDR1 LNHDA and CDR2 SQIVND (reference sequence). V dropped 5 bases and J dropped 1 base, with 15 bases sitting between them. CDR3 sequence: CASSARPRQSGNTIYF. CDR3 coding DNA: TGTGCCAGTAGTGCGAGACCTCGACAGTCTGGAAACACCATATATTTT.

The J gene is TRBJ1-5, the V gene TRBV28, with 7 bases lining up with TRBD1. Germline CDR1 MDHEN, CDR2 SYDVKM. With 6 bases clipped from V and 3 bases from J, the junction kept 5 bases outside the gene matches. CDR3 size: 14 residues. The CDR3 coding sequence is TGTGCCAGCAGGCAAGGGGGCCCCAATCAGCCCCAGCATTTT. It encodes CASRQGGPNQPQHF. The full variable domain, completed using reference TRBV28 and TRBJ1-5, is DVKVTQSSRYLVKRTGEKVFLECVQDMDHENMFWYRQDPGLGLRLIYFSYDVKMKEKGDIPEGYSVSREKKERFSLILESASTNQTSMYLCASRQGGPNQPQHFGDGTRLSIL.

The J gene is TRBJ2-6, the V gene TRBV21-1; the D segment call TRBD2 is taken from the table without a DNA check. TRBV21-1 is tagged as a pseudogene. The length of the CDR3 is 15 residues. The CDR3 protein is CASTGVQAGANVLTF. CDR3 nucleotides: TGTGCCAGCACCGGGGTACAAGCCGGGGCCAACGTCCTGACTTTC.

Only a few counts were recorded for this clone. The rearrangement joins TRBV10-1 to TRBJ2-7; D remains ambiguous. V was cut by 5 bases and J by 5 bases, with 16 bases left in between. CDR3 size: 14 residues. Germline V gene data show CDR1 as WNHNN and CDR2 as SYGVQD (reference sequence). In DNA, the CDR3 is TGCGCCAGCAGTCTCAGGTTCCCGTCTGACGAGCAGTACTTC. This sequence encodes CASSLRFPSDEQYF.

The chain recombines TRBV5-1 with TRBJ1-3, with D possibly being TRBD1 (5 bases). Trimming left V 3 bases short and J 0 bases short, with 13 bases between. Germline CDR1 reads SGHRS; CDR2 reads YFSETQ. The CDR3 has 16 residues. CDR3 residues: CASSSQGTHSGNTIYF. CDR3 nucleotides: TGCGCCAGCAGCTCCCAGGGTACCCACTCTGGAAACACCATATATTTT.

V is TRBV5-1 and J is TRBJ1-1; possibly TRBD1 for D (6 bases). This CDR3 is 14 amino acids long. The V end lost 6 bases, the J end lost 2 bases, and 14 bases lay between the germline ends. Germline CDR1 is SGHRS and CDR2 is YFSETQ. CDR3 loop: CASNMGQENTEAFF. The DNA for the CDR3 is TGCGCCAGCAACATGGGACAAGAAAACACTGAAGCTTTCTTT.

The rearrangement joins TRBV6-1 to TRBJ2-1, with D maybe TRBD2 (5 bases). The CDR3 is made up of 13 amino acids. Looked up from germline, CDR1 is MNHNS and CDR2 is SASEGT. V lost 10 bases and J lost 7, with 17 bases in between. CDR3 in amino acids: CATGGGGKNEQFF. The CDR3, as DNA: TGTGCCACAGGTGGCGGAGGAAAGAATGAGCAGTTCTTC.

This sequence joins TRBV7-8 and TRBJ2-7; D may be TRBD2 (6 bases). This CDR3 spans 15 amino acids. Germline CDR1 and CDR2: SGHVS and FQNEAQ. Between the trimmed V and J ends, which lost 1 base and 1 base, there was a span of 11 bases. CDR3 region: CASSLVSGRSYEQYF. CDR3 DNA sequence: TGTGCCAGCAGCTTAGTTTCCGGGAGATCCTACGAGCAGTACTTC.

The chain combines TRBV30 with TRBJ1-1; D is possibly TRBD1 (5 bases). The V end lost 3 bases, the J end lost 5 bases, and 19 bases lay between the germline ends. CDR1 GTSNPN and CDR2 SVGIG come from the germline V gene (reference sequence). CDR3 length equals 15 residues. The CDR3 coding sequence is TGTGCCTGGAGGAGGGGCGATGGAGGGTTAACTGAAGCTTTCTTT. This codes for CAWRRGDGGLTEAFF.

The chain combines TRBV7-9 with TRBJ2-2, with D possibly matching TRBD2 (7 bases). Germline V lookup: CDR1 SEHNR, CDR2 FQNEAQ (reference sequence). This CDR3 comprises 15 residues. V was pared by 1 base and J by 3 bases, with 9 bases between. The CDR3 coding sequence is TGTGCCAGCAGCTTAGGAGGGGGGGACACCGGGGAGCTGTTTTTT. This gives the protein CASSLGGGDTGELFF.

This clone was observed a single time. The genes are TRBV18 and TRBJ2-3; D is perhaps TRBD2 (5 bases). Trimming cost V 3 bases and J 0 bases, with 16 bases left between them. The germline V gene encodes CDR1 KGHSH and CDR2 LQKENI. The CDR3 spans 17 residues. The DNA of the CDR3 is TGTGCCAGCTCACCCTTGCCAAGCGGTGCTAGCACAGATACGCAGTATTTT. Protein product: CASSPLPSGASTDTQYF.

The DNA of the CDR3 is TGCGCCAGCAGCTTCACTCAGGGAGGCCACGAGCAGTACTTC. It yields the protein CASSFTQGGHEQYF. The gene calls are TRBV5-1 and TRBJ2-7; D possibly corresponds to TRBD2 (6 bases). This CDR3 comprises 14 residues. Trimming removed 2 bases at V and 5 bases at J, with 14 bases between. Germline loops: CDR1 SGHRS, CDR2 YFSETQ. Full variable domain (rest looked up from reference TRBV5-1 and TRBJ2-7): KAGVTQTPRYLIKTRGQQVTLSCSPISGHRSVSWYQQTPGQGLQFLFEYFSETQRNKGNFPGRFSGRQFSNSRSEMNVSTLELGDSALYLCASSFTQGGHEQYFGPGTRLTVT.

This clone was counted a few times. The chain carries TRBV28 and TRBJ1-2; D not certain. CDR1 is MDHEN and CDR2 is SYDVKM in the germline V gene. Trimming took 6 bases from V and 1 from J, leaving 3 bases between them. The CDR3 is 11 amino acids. CDR3 coding DNA: TGTGCCAGCAGCCGTAACTATGGCTACACCTTC. As protein: CASSRNYGYTF.

The V and J genes are TRBV2 and TRBJ2-2, with 11 bases identical to TRBD2. Germline CDR1 and CDR2: SNHLY and FYNNEI. V trimming: 5 bases; J trimming: 2 bases; junction bases outside the gene matches: 1. This CDR3 is built from 15 residues. Here the CDR3 reads CASSTSGGNTGELFF. Here the CDR3 DNA reads TGTGCCAGCAGTACTAGCGGGGGCAACACCGGGGAGCTGTTTTTT.

The chain recombines TRBV6-6 with TRBJ1-2; D is unclear. The germline V and J ends were trimmed by 3 bases and 6 bases, with 11 bases remaining between them. The germline V gene has CDR1 MNHNY and CDR2 SVGAGI (reference sequence). The CDR3 is 13 residues long. The chain's CDR3 is CASSYGGSNGYTF. The CDR3 nucleotides read TGTGCCAGCAGTTATGGCGGATCGAATGGCTACACCTTC.

The genes are TRBV18 and TRBJ1-2; perhaps TRBD1 as D (6 bases). V dropped 2 bases and J dropped 6 bases, with 22 bases sitting between them. Germline loops: CDR1 KGHSH, CDR2 LQKENI. The CDR3 consists of 17 residues. The CDR3 is CASSPYQGQTSQDGYTF. DNA of the CDR3: TGTGCCAGCTCACCATACCAAGGACAGACATCTCAAGATGGCTACACCTTC.

The V call is TRBV5-8, the J call TRBJ2-1; 9 bases align to TRBD2. Germline values: CDR1 SGHTS, CDR2 YDEGEE. V shed 0 bases and J 5 bases; nucleotides not matched to a gene: 6. CDR3 length: 16 residues. The CDR3 loop is CASSLVAGGGHNEQFF. The CDR3 DNA follows: TGTGCCAGCAGCTTGGTGGCGGGAGGGGGGCACAATGAGCAGTTCTTC.